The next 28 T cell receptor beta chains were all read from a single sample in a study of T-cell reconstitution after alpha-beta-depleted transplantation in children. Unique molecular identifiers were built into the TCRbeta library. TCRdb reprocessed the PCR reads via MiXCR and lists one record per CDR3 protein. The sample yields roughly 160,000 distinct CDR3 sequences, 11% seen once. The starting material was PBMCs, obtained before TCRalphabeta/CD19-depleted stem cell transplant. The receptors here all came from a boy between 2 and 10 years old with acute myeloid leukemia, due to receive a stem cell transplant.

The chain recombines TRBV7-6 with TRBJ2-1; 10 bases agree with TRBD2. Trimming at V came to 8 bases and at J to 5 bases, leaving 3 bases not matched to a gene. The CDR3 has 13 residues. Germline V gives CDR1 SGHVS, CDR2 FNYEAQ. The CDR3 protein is CASSSGGDNEQFF. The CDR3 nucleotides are TGTGCCAGCTCTAGCGGGGGAGACAATGAGCAGTTCTTC.

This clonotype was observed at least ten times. As DNA, the CDR3 is TGTGCCAGCAGTCTTCAAGAGACCCAGTACTTC. This encodes CASSLQETQYF. The chain has TRBV12-3 or TRBV12-4 and TRBJ2-5; D is uncertain. Trimming took off 5 bases at V and 2 bases at J, with 3 bases between the two ends. This CDR3 comprises 11 residues.

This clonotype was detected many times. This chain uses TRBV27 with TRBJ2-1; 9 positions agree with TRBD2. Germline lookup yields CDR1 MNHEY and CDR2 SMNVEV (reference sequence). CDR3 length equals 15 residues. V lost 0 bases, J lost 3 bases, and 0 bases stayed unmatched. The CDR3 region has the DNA TGTGCCAGCAGTTTATCGACTAGCGGCTACAATGAGCAGTTCTTC. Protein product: CASSLSTSGYNEQFF.

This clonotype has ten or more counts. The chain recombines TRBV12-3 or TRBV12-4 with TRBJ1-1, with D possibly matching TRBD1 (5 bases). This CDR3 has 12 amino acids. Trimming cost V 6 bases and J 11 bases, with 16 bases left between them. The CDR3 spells CASRTGGANAFF. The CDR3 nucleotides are TGTGCCAGCAGAACGGGAGGGGCGAATGCTTTCTTT.

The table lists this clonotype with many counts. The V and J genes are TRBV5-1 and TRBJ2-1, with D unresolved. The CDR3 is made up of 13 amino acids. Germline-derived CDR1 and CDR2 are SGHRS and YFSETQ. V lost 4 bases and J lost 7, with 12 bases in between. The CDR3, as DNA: TGCGCCAGCAGCCCCTTTGGCGGTAATGAGCAGTTCTTC. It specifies CASSPFGGNEQFF.

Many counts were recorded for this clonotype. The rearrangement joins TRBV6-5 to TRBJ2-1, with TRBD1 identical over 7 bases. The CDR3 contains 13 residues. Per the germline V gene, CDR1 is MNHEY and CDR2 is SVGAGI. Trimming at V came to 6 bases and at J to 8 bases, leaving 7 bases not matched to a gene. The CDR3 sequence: CASRGTVGDEQFF. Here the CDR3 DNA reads TGTGCCAGCAGGGGGACAGTTGGGGATGAGCAGTTCTTC.

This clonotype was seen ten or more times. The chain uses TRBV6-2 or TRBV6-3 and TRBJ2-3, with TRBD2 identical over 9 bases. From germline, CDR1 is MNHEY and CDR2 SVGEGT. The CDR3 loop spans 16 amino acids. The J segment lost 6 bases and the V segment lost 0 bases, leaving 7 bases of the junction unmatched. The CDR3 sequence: CASSYSNLAGYDTQYF. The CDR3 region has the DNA TGTGCCAGCAGTTACTCGAACCTAGCGGGATATGATACGCAGTATTTT.

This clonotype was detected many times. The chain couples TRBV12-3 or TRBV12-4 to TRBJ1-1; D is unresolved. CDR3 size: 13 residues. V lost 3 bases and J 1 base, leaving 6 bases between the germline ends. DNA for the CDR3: TGTGCCAGCAGTTTTGGGAAGAACACTGAAGCTTTCTTT. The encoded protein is CASSFGKNTEAFF.

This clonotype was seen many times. The CDR3: CATSRDRAGGALREAQYF. The DNA for the CDR3 is TGTGCCACCAGCAGAGATAGAGCGGGGGGGGCGCTCCGGGAGGCCCAGTACTTC. The genes are TRBV15 and TRBJ2-5; 10 bases map to TRBD2. The junction had 16 bases not matched to a gene; V was cut back by 0 bases and J by 9 bases. The germline V gene encodes CDR1 LNHNV and CDR2 YYDKDF (reference sequence). This CDR3 spans 18 amino acids.

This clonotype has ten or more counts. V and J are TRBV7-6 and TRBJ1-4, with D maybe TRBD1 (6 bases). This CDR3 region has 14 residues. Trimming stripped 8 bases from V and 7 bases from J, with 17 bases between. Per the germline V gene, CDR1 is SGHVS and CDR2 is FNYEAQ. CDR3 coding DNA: TGTGCCAGCGCCGCATGGACAGTCTCTGAAAAACTGTTTTTT. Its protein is CASAAWTVSEKLFF.

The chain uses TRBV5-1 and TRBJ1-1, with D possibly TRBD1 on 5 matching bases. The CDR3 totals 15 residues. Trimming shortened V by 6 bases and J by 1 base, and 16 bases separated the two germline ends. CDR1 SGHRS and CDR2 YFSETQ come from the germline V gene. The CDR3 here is CASTLTAGSNTEAFF. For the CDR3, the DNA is TGCGCCAGCACCCTCACGGCAGGGTCGAACACTGAAGCTTTCTTT.

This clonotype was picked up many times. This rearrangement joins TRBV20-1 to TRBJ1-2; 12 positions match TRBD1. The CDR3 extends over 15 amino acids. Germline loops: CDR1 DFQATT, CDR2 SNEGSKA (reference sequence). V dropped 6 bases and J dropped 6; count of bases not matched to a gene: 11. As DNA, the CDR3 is TGCAGTGCCAAAATGGGACAGGGGGCTTTCCATGGCTACACCTTC. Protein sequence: CSAKMGQGAFHGYTF.

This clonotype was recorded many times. The chain's CDR3 is CSAGRGTAGNTIYF. DNA for the CDR3: TGCAGTGCCGGTAGAGGGACCGCTGGAAACACCATATATTTT. This rearrangement joins TRBV20-1 to TRBJ1-3, with a tentative D call TRBD1 (5 bases). The germline V gene has CDR1 DFQATT and CDR2 SNEGSKA (reference sequence). Trimming pared 6 bases from V and 2 bases from J, leaving 14 bases between. This CDR3 spans 14 amino acids.

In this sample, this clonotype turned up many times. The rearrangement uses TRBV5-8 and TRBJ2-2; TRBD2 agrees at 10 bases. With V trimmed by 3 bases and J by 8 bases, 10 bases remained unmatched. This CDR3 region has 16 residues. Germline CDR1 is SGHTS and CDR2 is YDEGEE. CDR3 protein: CASSSRAGGPAGELFF. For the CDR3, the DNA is TGTGCCAGCAGCTCCCGAGCGGGGGGGCCGGCTGGGGAGCTGTTTTTT.

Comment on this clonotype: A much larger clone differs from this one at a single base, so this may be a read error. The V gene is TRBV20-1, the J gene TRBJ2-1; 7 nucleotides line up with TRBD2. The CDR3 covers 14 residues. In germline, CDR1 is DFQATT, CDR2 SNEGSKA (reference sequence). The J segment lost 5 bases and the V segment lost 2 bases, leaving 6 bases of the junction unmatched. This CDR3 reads CSARSSGRNNEQFF. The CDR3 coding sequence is TGCAGTGCTAGATCCTCCGGGAGGAACAATGAGCAGTTCTTC.

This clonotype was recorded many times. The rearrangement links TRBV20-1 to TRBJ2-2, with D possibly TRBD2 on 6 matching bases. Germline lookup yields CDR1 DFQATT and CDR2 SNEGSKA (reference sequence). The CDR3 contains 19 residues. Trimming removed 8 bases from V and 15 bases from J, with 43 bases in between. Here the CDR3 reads CSPLNPTKSFYSWDCLVFF. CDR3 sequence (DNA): TGCAGTCCGCTCAATCCAACCAAATCCTTCTATAGTTGGGACTGCCTGGTGTTTTTT.

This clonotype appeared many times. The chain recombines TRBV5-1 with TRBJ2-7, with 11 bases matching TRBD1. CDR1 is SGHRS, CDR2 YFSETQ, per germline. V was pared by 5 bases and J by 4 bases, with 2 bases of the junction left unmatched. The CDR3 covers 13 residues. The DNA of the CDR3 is TGCGCCAGCAGGCGGGACAGGGGGTACGAGCAGTACGTC. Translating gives CASRRDRGYEQYV.

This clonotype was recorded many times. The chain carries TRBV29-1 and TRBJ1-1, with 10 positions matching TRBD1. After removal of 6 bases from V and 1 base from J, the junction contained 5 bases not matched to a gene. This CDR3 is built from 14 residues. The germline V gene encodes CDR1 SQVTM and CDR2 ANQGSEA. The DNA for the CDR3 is TGCAGCGTGGGGACAGGGGCCGCGAACACTGAAGCTTTCTTT. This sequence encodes CSVGTGAANTEAFF.

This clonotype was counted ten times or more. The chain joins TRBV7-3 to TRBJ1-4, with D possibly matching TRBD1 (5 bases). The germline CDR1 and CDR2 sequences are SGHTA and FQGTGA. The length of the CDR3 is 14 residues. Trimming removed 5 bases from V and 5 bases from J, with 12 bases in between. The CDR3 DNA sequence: TGTGCCAGCAGCAAAACTGGGGCAAATGAAAAACTGTTTTTT. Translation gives CASSKTGANEKLFF.

DNA for the CDR3: TGTGCCTGGAGTCCCGGTCTTGTCGAGCAGTACTTC. Protein: CAWSPGLVEQYF. The V call is TRBV30, the J call TRBJ2-7; D is undetermined. Germline values: CDR1 GTSNPN, CDR2 SVGIG (reference sequence). V gave up 2 bases and J gave up 6 bases, with 11 bases separating them. CDR3 length equals 12 residues.

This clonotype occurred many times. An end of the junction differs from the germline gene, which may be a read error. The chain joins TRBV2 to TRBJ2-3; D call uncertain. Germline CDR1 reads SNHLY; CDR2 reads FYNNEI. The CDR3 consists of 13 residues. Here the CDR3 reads CASSDITRDMQYF. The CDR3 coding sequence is TGTGCCAGCAGTGATATAACCCGCGATATGCAGTATTTT.

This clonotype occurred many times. The CDR3 loop is CASSDRGSGELFF. The CDR3 DNA reads TGTGCCAGCAGCGATAGGGGGTCCGGGGAGCTGTTTTTT. The chain carries TRBV7-3 and TRBJ2-2, with a weak D call TRBD1 (6 bases). Between the trimmed V and J ends, which lost 5 bases and 6 bases, there was a span of 10 bases. CDR1 SGHTA and CDR2 FQGTGA come from the germline V gene. The CDR3 is made up of 13 amino acids.

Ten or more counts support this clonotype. CDR3 sequence: CASGTGTSGTYEQYF. CDR3 sequence (DNA): TGCGCCAGCGGGACTGGGACCAGCGGTACGTACGAGCAGTACTTC. The rearrangement joins TRBV5-1 to TRBJ2-7; D is possibly TRBD2 (6 bases). The germline gives CDR1 SGHRS, CDR2 YFSETQ. CDR3 length equals 15 residues. V was trimmed by 7 bases and J by 4 bases, leaving 21 bases between them.

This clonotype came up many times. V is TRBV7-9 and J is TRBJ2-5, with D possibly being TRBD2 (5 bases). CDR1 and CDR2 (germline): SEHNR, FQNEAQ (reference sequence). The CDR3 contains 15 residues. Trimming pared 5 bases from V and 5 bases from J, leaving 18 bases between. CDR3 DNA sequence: TGTGCCAGCAGCCGACCCGGGGTGACGAGGGAGACCCAGTACTTC. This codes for CASSRPGVTRETQYF.

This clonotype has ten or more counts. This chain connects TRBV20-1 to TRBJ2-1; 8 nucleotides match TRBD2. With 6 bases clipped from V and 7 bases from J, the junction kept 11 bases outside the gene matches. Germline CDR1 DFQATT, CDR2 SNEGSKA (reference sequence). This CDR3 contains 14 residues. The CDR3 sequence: CSAGRGGMTNEQFF. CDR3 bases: TGCAGTGCCGGCCGGGGGGGCATGACGAATGAGCAGTTCTTC.

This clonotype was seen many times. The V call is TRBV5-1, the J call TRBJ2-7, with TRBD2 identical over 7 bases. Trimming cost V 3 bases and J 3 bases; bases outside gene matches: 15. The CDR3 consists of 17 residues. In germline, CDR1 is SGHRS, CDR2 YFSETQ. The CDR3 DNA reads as TGCGCCAGCAGCTCGTCCCTCTTTGCGGGAGTAAGCTACGAGCAGTACTTC. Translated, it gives CASSSSLFAGVSYEQYF.

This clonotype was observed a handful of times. The CDR3 spells CSVGGTAISYEQYF. Here the CDR3 DNA reads TGCAGCGTTGGAGGGACAGCCATCTCCTACGAGCAGTACTTC. V usage is TRBV29-1 and J usage is TRBJ2-7; TRBD1 agrees at 7 bases. The CDR3 loop spans 14 amino acids. CDR1 and CDR2 (germline): SQVTM, ANQGSEA. V was pared by 4 bases and J by 0 bases, with 6 bases of the junction left unmatched.

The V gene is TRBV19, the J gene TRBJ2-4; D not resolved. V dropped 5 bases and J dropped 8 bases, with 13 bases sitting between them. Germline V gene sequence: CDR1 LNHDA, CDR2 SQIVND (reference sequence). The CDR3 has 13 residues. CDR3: CASSQSLLDIQYF. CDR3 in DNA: TGTGCCAGTAGTCAATCGTTATTGGACATTCAGTACTTC. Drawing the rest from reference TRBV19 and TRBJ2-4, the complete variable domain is DGGITQSPKYLFRKEGQNVTLSCEQNLNHDAMYWYRQDPGQGLRLIYYSQIVNDFQKGDIAEGYSVSREKKESFPLTVTSAQKNPTAFYLCASSQSLLDIQYFGAGTRLSVL.